The clone carrying this T cell receptor (beta chain) was recorded a few times. Its antigen is not identified. CDR3 length equals 13 residues. V dropped 2 bases and J dropped 8 bases, with 13 bases sitting between them. Germline CDR1 is GTSNPN and CDR2 is SVGIG (reference sequence). Sequencing was performed with immunoSEQ multiplex PCR; in TCRdb, only in-frame clones are kept and a portion is missing. The data contain 850,000 to 1,100,000 clones, 60% to 85% of them seen just once; the ten biggest clones take up 0.89%. Donors were Caucasian adults residing in Nashville, Tennessee, USA. This sample was taken from a study of shared clonotypes between healthy human individuals. Findings and limits, study-wide: The low donor count limited represented genetic and exposure-history diversity.

The chain combines TRBV30 with TRBJ1-5, with D possibly matching TRBD1 (5 bases). Sequencing input: memory CD4+ T cells from PBMCs. Subset noted: CD45RA-negative fraction. The TCR originated in a man aged 18-30 years in good health. Some clones in this sample may be carry-over from other donors' samples. This CDR3 is CAWSSTVGEPQHF. For the CDR3, the DNA is TGTGCCTGGAGTTCTACCGTAGGGGAGCCCCAGCATTTT.